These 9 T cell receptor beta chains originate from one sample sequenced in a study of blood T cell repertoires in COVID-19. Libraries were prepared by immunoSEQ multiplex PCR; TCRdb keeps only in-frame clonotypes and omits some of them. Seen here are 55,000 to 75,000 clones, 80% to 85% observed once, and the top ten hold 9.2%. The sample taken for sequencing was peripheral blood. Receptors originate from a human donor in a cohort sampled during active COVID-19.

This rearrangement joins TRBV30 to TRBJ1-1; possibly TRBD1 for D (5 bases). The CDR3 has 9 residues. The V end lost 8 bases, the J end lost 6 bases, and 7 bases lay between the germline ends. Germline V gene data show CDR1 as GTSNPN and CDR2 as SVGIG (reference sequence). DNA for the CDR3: TGTGCCGGAGGGGCTGAAGCTTTCTTT. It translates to CAGGAEAFF.

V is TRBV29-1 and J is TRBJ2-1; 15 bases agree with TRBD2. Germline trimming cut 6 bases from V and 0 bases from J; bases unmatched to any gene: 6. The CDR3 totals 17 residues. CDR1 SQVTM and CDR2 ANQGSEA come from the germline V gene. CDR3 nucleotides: TGCAGCGTGAACGGACTAGCGGGAGGGTACTCCTACAATGAGCAGTTCTTC. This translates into CSVNGLAGGYSYNEQFF.

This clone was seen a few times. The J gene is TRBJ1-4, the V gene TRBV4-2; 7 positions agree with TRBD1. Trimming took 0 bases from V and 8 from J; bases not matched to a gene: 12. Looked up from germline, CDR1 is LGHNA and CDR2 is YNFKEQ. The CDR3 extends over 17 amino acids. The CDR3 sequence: CASSQDRDRDGGEKLFF. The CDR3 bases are TGTGCCAGCAGCCAAGACCGAGACAGGGATGGGGGGGAAAAACTGTTTTTT.

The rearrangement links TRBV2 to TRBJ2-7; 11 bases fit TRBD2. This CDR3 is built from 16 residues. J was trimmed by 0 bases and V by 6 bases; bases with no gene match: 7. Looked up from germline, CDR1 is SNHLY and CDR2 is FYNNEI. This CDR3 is CASRGTSGRSSYEQYF. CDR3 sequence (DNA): TGTGCCAGCAGAGGGACTAGCGGACGGAGCTCCTACGAGCAGTACTTC.

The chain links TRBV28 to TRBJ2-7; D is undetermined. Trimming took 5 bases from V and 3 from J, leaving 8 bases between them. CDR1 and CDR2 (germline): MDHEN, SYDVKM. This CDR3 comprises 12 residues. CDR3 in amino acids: CASSPYGYEQYF. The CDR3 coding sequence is TGTGCCAGCAGTCCCTATGGCTACGAGCAGTACTTC.

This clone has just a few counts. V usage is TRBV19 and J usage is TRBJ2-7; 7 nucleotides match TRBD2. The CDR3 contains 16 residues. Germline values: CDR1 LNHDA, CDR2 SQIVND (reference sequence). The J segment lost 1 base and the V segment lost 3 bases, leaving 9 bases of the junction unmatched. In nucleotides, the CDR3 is TGTGCCAGTAGTATCGCCCTCCTAGCGGCATCCTACGAGCAGTACTTC. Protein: CASSIALLAASYEQYF.

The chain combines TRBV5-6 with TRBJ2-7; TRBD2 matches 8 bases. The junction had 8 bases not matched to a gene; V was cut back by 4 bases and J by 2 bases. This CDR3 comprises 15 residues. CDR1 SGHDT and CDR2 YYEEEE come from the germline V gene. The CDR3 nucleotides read TGTGCCAGCAGCGCCAGGCTAGCGGGTCCCTACGAGCAGTACTTC. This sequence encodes CASSARLAGPYEQYF.

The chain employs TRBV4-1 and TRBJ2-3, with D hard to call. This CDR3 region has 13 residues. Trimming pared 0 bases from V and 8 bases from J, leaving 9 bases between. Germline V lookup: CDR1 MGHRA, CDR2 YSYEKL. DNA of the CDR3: TGCGCCAGCAGCCAAGATAGCAGTCGTACGCAGTATTTT. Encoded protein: CASSQDSSRTQYF.

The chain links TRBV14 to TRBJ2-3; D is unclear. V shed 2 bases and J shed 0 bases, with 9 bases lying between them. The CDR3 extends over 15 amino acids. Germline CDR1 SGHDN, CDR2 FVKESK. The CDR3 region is CASSQRLGSTDTQYF. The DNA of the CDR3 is TGTGCCAGCAGCCAAAGACTCGGGAGCACAGATACGCAGTATTTT.